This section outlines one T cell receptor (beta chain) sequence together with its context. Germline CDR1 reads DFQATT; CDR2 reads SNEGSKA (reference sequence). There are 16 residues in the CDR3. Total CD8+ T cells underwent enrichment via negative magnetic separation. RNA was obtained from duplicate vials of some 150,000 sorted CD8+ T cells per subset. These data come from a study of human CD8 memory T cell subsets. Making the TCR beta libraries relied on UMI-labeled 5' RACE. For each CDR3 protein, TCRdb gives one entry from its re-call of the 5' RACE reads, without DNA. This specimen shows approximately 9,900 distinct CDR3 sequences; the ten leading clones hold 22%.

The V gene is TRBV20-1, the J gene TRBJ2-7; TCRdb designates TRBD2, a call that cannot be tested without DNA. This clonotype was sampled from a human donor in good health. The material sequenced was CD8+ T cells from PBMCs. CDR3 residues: CSARALGTVDTYEQYF.